This T cell receptor (beta chain) was profiled in a study of CD8+ T cells in alopecia areata. This clone occurred a few times. This CDR3 has 16 residues. The V and J ends lost 5 bases and 1 base, in that order; junction bases with no gene match: 9. Germline V gene data show CDR1 as SGHVS and CDR2 as FNYEAQ. TCR sequencing used cDNA made by reverse transcription of extracted RNA. Produced via immunoSEQ multiplex PCR; TCRdb's table is partial and in-frame only. This table holds about 110,000 clones, almost 60% found once. The rearrangement links TRBV7-6 to TRBJ1-1; TRBD1 aligns across 8 bases. The clonotype originates from a human donor in good health. Source material: CD8+ T cells sorted from blood. The DNA for the CDR3 is TGTGCCAGCAGCAGCCCCGCGGGACAGGCGAACACTGAAGCTTTCTTT. This codes for CASSSPAGQANTEAFF.